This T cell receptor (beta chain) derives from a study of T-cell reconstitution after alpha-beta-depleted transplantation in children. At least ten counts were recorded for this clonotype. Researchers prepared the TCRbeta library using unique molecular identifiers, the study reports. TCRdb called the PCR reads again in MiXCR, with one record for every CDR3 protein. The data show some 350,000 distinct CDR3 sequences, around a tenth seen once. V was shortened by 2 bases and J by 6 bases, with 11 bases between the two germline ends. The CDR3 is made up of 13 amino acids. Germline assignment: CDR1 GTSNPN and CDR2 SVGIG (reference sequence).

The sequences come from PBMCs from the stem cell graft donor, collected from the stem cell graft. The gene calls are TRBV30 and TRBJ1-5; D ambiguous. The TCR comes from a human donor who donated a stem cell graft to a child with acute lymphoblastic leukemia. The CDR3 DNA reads TGTGCCTGGAGTATTAAGGGAAGTCAGCCCCAGCATTTT. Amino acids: CAWSIKGSQPQHF.